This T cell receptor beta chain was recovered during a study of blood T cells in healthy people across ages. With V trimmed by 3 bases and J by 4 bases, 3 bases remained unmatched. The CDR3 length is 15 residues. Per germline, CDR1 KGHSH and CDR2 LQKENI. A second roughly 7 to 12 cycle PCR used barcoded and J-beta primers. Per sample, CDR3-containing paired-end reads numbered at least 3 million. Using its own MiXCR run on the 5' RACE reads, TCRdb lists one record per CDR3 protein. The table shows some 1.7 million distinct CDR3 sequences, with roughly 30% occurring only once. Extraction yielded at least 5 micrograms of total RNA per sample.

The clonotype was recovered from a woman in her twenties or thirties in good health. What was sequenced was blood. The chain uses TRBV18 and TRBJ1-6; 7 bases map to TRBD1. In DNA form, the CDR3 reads TGTGCCAGCTCACCGGCGACAGGGTATAATTCACCCCTCCACTTT. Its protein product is CASSPATGYNSPLHF.